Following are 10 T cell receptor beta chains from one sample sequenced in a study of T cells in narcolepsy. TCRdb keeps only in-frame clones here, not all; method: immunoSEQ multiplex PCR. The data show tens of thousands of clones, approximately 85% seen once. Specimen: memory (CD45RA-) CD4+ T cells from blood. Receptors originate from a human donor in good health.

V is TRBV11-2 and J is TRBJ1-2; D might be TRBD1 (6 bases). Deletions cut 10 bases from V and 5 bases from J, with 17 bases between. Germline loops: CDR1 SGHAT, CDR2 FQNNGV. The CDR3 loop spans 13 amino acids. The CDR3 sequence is CATRGGGTYGYTF. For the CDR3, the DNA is TGTGCCACACGAGGAGGGGGTACTTATGGCTACACCTTC.

This CDR3 is CAISEGQGITDTQYF. CDR3 sequence (DNA): TGTGCCATCAGTGAAGGGCAGGGAATCACAGATACGCAGTATTTT. The gene calls are TRBV10-3 and TRBJ2-3; D might be TRBD1 (5 bases). The germline V gene encodes CDR1 ENHRY and CDR2 SYGVKD. CDR3 size: 15 residues. V was pared by 3 bases and J by 2 bases, with 12 bases between.

The CDR3 reads CASSSGDYGYTF. CDR3 in DNA: TGTGCCAGCTCCTCCGGGGACTATGGCTACACCTTC. V is TRBV6-5 and J is TRBJ1-2; D is uncertain. In germline, CDR1 is MNHEY, CDR2 SVGAGI. Trimming removed 8 bases from V and 3 bases from J, with 10 bases in between. This CDR3 region has 12 residues.

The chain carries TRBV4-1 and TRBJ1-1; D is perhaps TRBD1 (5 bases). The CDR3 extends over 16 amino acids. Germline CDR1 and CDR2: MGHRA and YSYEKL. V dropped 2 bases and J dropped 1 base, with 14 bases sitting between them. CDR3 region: CASSQSKGQRNTEAFF. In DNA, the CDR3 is TGCGCCAGCAGCCAATCCAAGGGGCAGAGGAACACTGAAGCTTTCTTT.

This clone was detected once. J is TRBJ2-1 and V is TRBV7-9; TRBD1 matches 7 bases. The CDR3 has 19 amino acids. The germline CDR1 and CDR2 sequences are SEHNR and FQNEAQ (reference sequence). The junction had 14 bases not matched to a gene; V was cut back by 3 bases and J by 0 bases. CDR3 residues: CASSFLLGTVPSSYNEQFF. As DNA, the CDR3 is TGTGCCAGCAGCTTCCTTCTGGGGACAGTCCCGAGCTCCTACAATGAGCAGTTCTTC.

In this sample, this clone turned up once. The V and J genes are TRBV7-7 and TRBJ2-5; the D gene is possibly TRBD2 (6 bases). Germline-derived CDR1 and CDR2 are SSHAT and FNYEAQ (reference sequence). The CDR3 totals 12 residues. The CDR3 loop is CANSSLGGTQYF. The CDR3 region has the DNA TGTGCTAACAGTTCTCTCGGGGGGACCCAGTACTTC.

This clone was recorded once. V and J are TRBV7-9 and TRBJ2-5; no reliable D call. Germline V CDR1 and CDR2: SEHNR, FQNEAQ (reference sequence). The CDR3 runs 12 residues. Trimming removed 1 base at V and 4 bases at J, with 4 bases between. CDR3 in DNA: TGTGCCAGCAGCTTAGGGGTAGAGACCCAGTACTTC. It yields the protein CASSLGVETQYF.

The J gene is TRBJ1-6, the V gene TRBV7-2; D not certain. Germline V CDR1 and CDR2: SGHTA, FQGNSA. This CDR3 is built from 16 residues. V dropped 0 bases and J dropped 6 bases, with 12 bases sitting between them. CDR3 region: CASSLAAPGINSPLHF. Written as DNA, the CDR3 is TGTGCCAGCAGCTTAGCAGCCCCGGGGATTAATTCACCCCTCCACTTT.

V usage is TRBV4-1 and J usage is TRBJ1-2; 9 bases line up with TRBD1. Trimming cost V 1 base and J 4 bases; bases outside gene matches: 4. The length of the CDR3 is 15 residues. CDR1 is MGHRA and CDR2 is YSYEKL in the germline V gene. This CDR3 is CASSQGTGGSYGYTF. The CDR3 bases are TGCGCCAGCAGCCAAGGCACAGGGGGCTCCTATGGCTACACCTTC.

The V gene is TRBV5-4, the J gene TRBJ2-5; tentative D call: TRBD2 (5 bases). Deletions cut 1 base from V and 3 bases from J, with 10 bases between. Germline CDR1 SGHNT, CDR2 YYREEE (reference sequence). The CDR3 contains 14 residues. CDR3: CASSLMRAEETQYF. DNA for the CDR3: TGTGCCAGCAGCTTGATGCGGGCGGAAGAGACCCAGTACTTC.